Listed here are 23 T cell receptor beta chains from one sample, sequenced in a study of identical twins. TCRdb called the 5' RACE reads again in MiXCR, with one record for every CDR3 protein. The table lists about 210,000 distinct CDR3 sequences, approximately 9% of them singletons. The specimen was memory (CD45RO+) T cells sorted from blood. The receptors here all came from a woman between 18 and 30 years old in good health.

This rearrangement joins TRBV5-1 to TRBJ2-2; D might be TRBD2 (6 bases). The germline gives CDR1 SGHRS, CDR2 YFSETQ. The ends were cut back, 4 bases at V and 3 bases at J, with 13 bases in the middle. This CDR3 has 15 amino acids. The CDR3 bases are TGCGCCAGCAGCCTCAGGACTACCGACACCGGGGAGCTGTTTTTT. This gives the protein CASSLRTTDTGELFF.

This sequence joins TRBV5-1 and TRBJ2-3; 8 nucleotides align to TRBD1. The CDR3 is 13 residues long. CDR1 and CDR2 from the germline V gene are SGHRS and YFSETQ. Germline trimming cut 6 bases from V and 10 bases from J; bases unmatched to any gene: 10. The CDR3 coding sequence is TGCGCCAGCAAGGGGACAGGCTCTACCGCGCAGTATTTT. Translating it yields CASKGTGSTAQYF.

This clonotype was picked up many times. This rearrangement joins TRBV12-3 or TRBV12-4 to TRBJ2-7, with TRBD2 matching 9 bases. V shed 4 bases, J shed 4 bases, and the junction held 8 bases outside the gene matches. CDR3 size: 15 residues. The CDR3 DNA is TGTGCCAGCAGTTCGACTAGCGGCCCAGGGTACGAGCAGTACTTC. Translation gives CASSSTSGPGYEQYF.

This clonotype was detected a few times. The chain combines TRBV19 with TRBJ2-7; TRBD2 might be the D (5 bases). V was shortened by 9 bases and J by 7 bases, with 10 bases between the two germline ends. The CDR3 runs to 10 residues. Germline V gives CDR1 LNHDA, CDR2 SQIVND (reference sequence). CDR3 DNA sequence: TGTGCCAGGGAGGTCTGGGAGCAGTACTTC. It is translated as CAREVWEQYF.

This clonotype was recorded at least ten times. This chain joins TRBV6-5 and TRBJ2-5; TRBD1 might be the D (6 bases). Germline V gene sequence: CDR1 MNHEY, CDR2 SVGAGI. The CDR3 consists of 15 residues. V dropped 0 bases and J dropped 3 bases, with 11 bases sitting between them. CDR3 sequence reads: CASSYSVSGEETQYF. The CDR3 region has the DNA TGTGCCAGCAGTTACTCGGTCTCAGGGGAAGAGACCCAGTACTTC.

This clonotype turned up a few times. The genes are TRBV20-1 and TRBJ2-3; no firm D call. V was pared by 6 bases and J by 2 bases, with 3 bases between. The CDR3 has 10 amino acids. CDR1 and CDR2 (germline): DFQATT, SNEGSKA (reference sequence). The CDR3 reads CSATTDTQYF. CDR3 nucleotides: TGCAGTGCCACCACAGATACGCAGTATTTT.

This clonotype turned up a few times. This chain uses TRBV12-3 or TRBV12-4 with TRBJ2-7; 7 nucleotides align to TRBD1. V lost 7 bases and J lost 5; bases outside the gene matches: 5. The CDR3 covers 12 residues. The CDR3 coding sequence is TGTGCCAGCACGGGACAGAAACACGAGCAGTACTTC. It encodes CASTGQKHEQYF.

This clonotype was seen a handful of times. The chain carries TRBV7-9 and TRBJ1-4; the D gene is possibly TRBD1 (5 bases). Germline V gives CDR1 SEHNR, CDR2 FQNEAQ (reference sequence). The V end was cut by 8 bases, the J end by 6 bases, with 16 bases between. The CDR3 runs 14 residues. The CDR3 loop is CASSRDGGYEKLFF. The CDR3 bases are TGTGCCAGCTCCCGGGACGGGGGTTATGAAAAACTGTTTTTT.

This clonotype was picked up a small number of times. This chain links TRBV30 with TRBJ2-5; 9 nucleotides agree with TRBD1. Trimming cost V 7 bases and J 7 bases; bases outside gene matches: 7. The germline V gene encodes CDR1 GTSNPN and CDR2 SVGIG (reference sequence). The CDR3 runs to 12 residues. The CDR3 DNA reads TGTGCCTCTTTGGACAGGGGAGGGACCCAGTACTTC. It translates to CASLDRGGTQYF.

This clonotype was observed a handful of times. The chain carries TRBV7-2 and TRBJ2-2; D may be TRBD2 (6 bases). V lost 11 bases to trimming and J lost 0 bases, with 10 bases between them. Germline CDR1 and CDR2: SGHTA and FQGNSA. The CDR3 is 13 residues long. The CDR3 sequence: CASGRSNTGELFF. The CDR3 DNA is TGTGCCTCTGGGAGGTCGAACACCGGGGAGCTGTTTTTT.

The chain couples TRBV2 to TRBJ2-3, with D maybe TRBD2 (6 bases). Trimming removed 1 base at V and 1 base at J, with 12 bases between. The CDR3 has 16 amino acids. Germline V gives CDR1 SNHLY, CDR2 FYNNEI. This CDR3 is CASSEVGIAGTDTQYF. The CDR3 DNA is TGTGCCAGCAGTGAAGTAGGGATAGCGGGCACAGATACGCAGTATTTT. The whole variable domain, remainder taken from reference TRBV2 and TRBJ2-3, is EPEVTQTPSHQVTQMGQEVILRCVPISNHLYFYWYRQILGQKVEFLVSFYNNEISEKSEIFDDQFSVERPDGSNFTLKIRSTKLEDSAMYFCASSEVGIAGTDTQYFGPGTRLTVL.

This clonotype showed up just a few times. This chain uses TRBV3-1 with TRBJ2-1; D is ambiguous. Germline assignment: CDR1 LGHDT and CDR2 YNNKEL (reference sequence). This CDR3 has 18 amino acids. V was shortened by 3 bases and J by 0 bases, with 18 bases between the two germline ends. The CDR3 region is CASSHSPNPRSSYNEQFF. Written as DNA, the CDR3 is TGTGCCAGCAGCCATTCCCCCAATCCGCGAAGCTCCTACAATGAGCAGTTCTTC.

This clonotype has at least ten counts. This chain links TRBV5-1 with TRBJ1-2; D unresolved. CDR3 length equals 15 residues. The V gene's germline CDR1 is SGHRS and CDR2 YFSETQ. Trimming removed 0 bases at V and 5 bases at J, with 14 bases between. The CDR3 here is CASSLGGGVEYGYTF. For the CDR3, the DNA is TGCGCCAGCAGCTTGGGTGGCGGGGTAGAGTATGGCTACACCTTC.

The genes are TRBV20-1 and TRBJ1-5; TRBD1 might be the D (5 bases). The germline CDR1 and CDR2 sequences are DFQATT and SNEGSKA (reference sequence). CDR3 length: 13 residues. The V gene lost 2 bases and the J gene lost 5 bases, with 10 bases spanning the gap. The DNA for the CDR3 is TGCAGTGCTAGAAGGGGACCGGATCAGCCCCAGCATTTT. Amino acids: CSARRGPDQPQHF.

This clonotype was observed many times. The chain combines TRBV29-1 with TRBJ1-2; D is perhaps TRBD1 (5 bases). Between the trimmed V and J ends, which lost 5 bases and 8 bases, there was a span of 18 bases. This CDR3 is built from 13 residues. Germline V gene data show CDR1 as SQVTM and CDR2 as ANQGSEA. DNA for the CDR3: TGCAGCGTTTTGAACAGGATGGGGAAAGGCTACACCTTC. This encodes CSVLNRMGKGYTF.

This clonotype was detected many times. This chain joins TRBV5-1 and TRBJ1-1; no definite D call. V lost 4 bases, J lost 1 base, and 14 bases lay in between. The CDR3 loop spans 15 amino acids. The germline V gene has CDR1 SGHRS and CDR2 YFSETQ. CDR3 region: CASSIGAQRNTEAFF. DNA for the CDR3: TGCGCCAGCAGCATAGGAGCGCAGAGGAACACTGAAGCTTTCTTT.

The rearrangement uses TRBV5-1 and TRBJ2-5; 8 bases are a match to TRBD2. The V gene end was trimmed by 0 bases and the J gene end by 5 bases; junction bases not matched to a gene: 15. The germline V gene encodes CDR1 SGHRS and CDR2 YFSETQ. The CDR3 consists of 18 residues. This CDR3 reads CASSLVASGRSLEETQYF. In nucleotides, the CDR3 is TGCGCCAGCAGCTTGGTCGCGAGCGGGAGAAGTTTGGAGGAGACCCAGTACTTC.

A few counts support this clonotype. The chain recombines TRBV24-1 with TRBJ1-2, with 8 bases fitting TRBD1. Germline assignment: CDR1 KGHDR and CDR2 SFDVKD. With V trimmed by 2 bases and J by 8 bases, 6 bases remained unmatched. The CDR3 totals 14 residues. The DNA of the CDR3 is TGTGCCACCAGTGATTCACGGGACAGGAACGGCTACACCTTC. Protein product: CATSDSRDRNGYTF.

This clonotype was found many times. CDR3 coding DNA: TGTGCCAGCAGTTACGACAGGGGGCTTAACGAGCAGTACTTC. It is translated as CASSYDRGLNEQYF. V usage is TRBV6-5 and J usage is TRBJ2-7, with TRBD1 matching over 10 bases. Germline lookup yields CDR1 MNHEY and CDR2 SVGAGI. This CDR3 is 14 amino acids long. J lost 5 bases, V lost 2 bases, and 3 bases had no gene match.

This clonotype has more than one count but fewer than ten. The V and J genes are TRBV6-2 or TRBV6-3 and TRBJ2-2, with TRBD2 identical over 11 bases. CDR3 length: 17 residues. The V gene's germline CDR1 is MNHEY and CDR2 SVGEGT. Trimming removed 8 bases from V and 4 bases from J; junction bases left unmatched: 12. CDR3 sequence reads: CASASPLGTSGTGELFF. As DNA, the CDR3 is TGTGCCAGCGCCTCCCCTCTTGGGACTAGCGGCACCGGGGAGCTGTTTTTT.

The chain carries TRBV6-5 and TRBJ2-7; possibly TRBD2 for D (7 bases). Germline V lookup: CDR1 MNHEY, CDR2 SVGAGI. V was shortened by 3 bases and J by 5 bases, with 14 bases between the two germline ends. This CDR3 is built from 14 residues. This CDR3 reads CASSYPRGAHEQYF. The CDR3 DNA follows: TGTGCCAGCAGTTATCCTCGGGGGGCTCACGAGCAGTACTTC.

Only a few counts were recorded for this clonotype. The rearrangement links TRBV4-1 to TRBJ2-1; 7 bases map to TRBD2. Germline CDR1 MGHRA, CDR2 YSYEKL. V lost 4 bases to trimming and J lost 7 bases; unmatched junction nucleotides: 10. The length of the CDR3 is 15 residues. This chain's CDR3 is CASSRAGDKGNEQFF. CDR3 nucleotides: TGCGCCAGCAGCCGCGCGGGAGACAAAGGGAATGAGCAGTTCTTC.

The chain carries TRBV6-1 and TRBJ2-2, with D hard to call. There are 14 residues in the CDR3. The ends were cut back, 2 bases at V and 2 bases at J, with 6 bases in the middle. Germline loops: CDR1 MNHNS, CDR2 SASEGT. The CDR3 spells CASSEQANTGELFF. The CDR3 DNA is TGTGCCAGCAGTGAACAGGCTAACACCGGGGAGCTGTTTTTT.